Below are 17 T cell receptor beta chains sequenced from a single sample in a study of blood T cell repertoires in COVID-19. Libraries were prepared by immunoSEQ multiplex PCR; TCRdb keeps only in-frame clonotypes and omits some of them. The table includes 100,000 or so clones, 80% detected once. The sample consisted of peripheral blood. The receptor set was obtained from a woman aged 70 to 79 with acute or convalescent COVID-19.

This clone was observed a handful of times. The chain couples TRBV19 to TRBJ2-1, with D perhaps matching TRBD1 (5 bases). Germline values: CDR1 LNHDA, CDR2 SQIVND (reference sequence). Trimming shortened V by 1 base and J by 6 bases, and 13 bases separated the two germline ends. The CDR3 is 15 residues long. CDR3 nucleotide sequence: TGTGCCAGTAGTATAGGTGGCAGGGCAGGCAATGAGCAGTTCTTC. Protein: CASSIGGRAGNEQFF. Based on the CDR3 plus reference TRBV19 and TRBJ2-1, the full variable domain is DGGITQSPKYLFRKEGQNVTLSCEQNLNHDAMYWYRQDPGQGLRLIYYSQIVNDFQKGDIAEGYSVSREKKESFPLTVTSAQKNPTAFYLCASSIGGRAGNEQFFGPGTRLTVL.

This clone was recorded once. The chain recombines TRBV19 with TRBJ2-7; a weak D match, TRBD2 (5 bases). The germline gives CDR1 LNHDA, CDR2 SQIVND (reference sequence). Trimming left V 4 bases short and J 0 bases short, with 7 bases between. The CDR3 extends over 13 amino acids. CDR3 nucleotides: TGTGCCAGTAGTAGTGGACTCTCCTACGAGCAGTACGTC. Its protein is CASSSGLSYEQYV.

About this clone: Other DNA sequences within the sample encode an identical CDR3. V and J are TRBV12-3 or TRBV12-4 and TRBJ1-2; D unresolved. V gave up 1 base and J gave up 4 bases, with 4 bases separating them. This CDR3 region has 12 residues. The CDR3 sequence is CASSLGLYGYTF. The CDR3 region has the DNA TGTGCCAGCAGTTTAGGACTCTATGGCTACACCTTC.

This chain links TRBV11-2 with TRBJ1-6; tentatively, D is TRBD1 (5 bases). Germline CDR1 and CDR2: SGHAT and FQNNGV. The CDR3 is 14 amino acids. V was clipped by 2 bases and J by 10 bases, with 12 bases between them. For the CDR3, the DNA is TGTGCCAGCAGCTTATCAGGGAATGGCTCACCCCTCCACTTT. Amino acids: CASSLSGNGSPLHF. Together with reference TRBV11-2 and TRBJ1-6, the CDR3 gives the full variable domain: EAGVAQSPRYKIIEKRQSVAFWCNPISGHATLYWYQQILGQGPKLLIQFQNNGVVDDSQLPKDRFSAERLKGVDSTLKIQPAKLEDSAVYLCASSLSGNGSPLHFGNGTRLTVT.

The chain uses TRBV10-3 and TRBJ1-1; TRBD1 is a possible D gene (6 bases). Germline-derived CDR1 and CDR2 are ENHRY and SYGVKD. This CDR3 region has 15 residues. Trimming took 10 bases from V and 7 from J, leaving 25 bases between them. The CDR3 is CATLRGAGDGGEAFF. The CDR3 DNA reads as TGTGCCACCTTACGAGGGGCAGGGGATGGGGGTGAAGCTTTCTTT.

The chain carries TRBV2 and TRBJ2-5; TRBD2 aligns across 13 bases. Germline CDR1 reads SNHLY; CDR2 reads FYNNEI. This CDR3 is 15 amino acids long. J lost 3 bases, V lost 8 bases, and 6 bases had no gene match. The CDR3 nucleotides read TGTGCCAGCGGTACTAGCGGGGGGGCCGAAGAGACCCAGTACTTC. This gives the protein CASGTSGGAEETQYF.

The chain is built from TRBV7-2 and TRBJ2-2; a possible D gene is TRBD1 (7 bases). V dropped 1 base and J dropped 1 base, with 10 bases sitting between them. Germline CDR1 is SGHTA and CDR2 is FQGNSA. The CDR3 contains 16 residues. The CDR3 DNA reads as TGTGCCAGCAGCTTAGGGCGGGACAGGAACACCGGGGAGCTGTTTTTT. This translates into CASSLGRDRNTGELFF. Filled out from reference TRBV7-2 and TRBJ2-2, the complete variable domain reads GAGVSQSPSNKVTEKGKDVELRCDPISGHTALYWYRQSLGQGLEFLIYFQGNSAPDKSGLPSDRFSAERTGGSVSTLTIQRTQQEDSAVYLCASSLGRDRNTGELFFGEGSRLTVL.

This clone has more than one count but fewer than ten. The rearrangement joins TRBV23-1 to TRBJ1-4, with TRBD1 identical over 8 bases. TRBV23-1 is known as an ORF, though its function is uncertain. V trimming: 11 bases; J trimming: 7 bases; junction bases outside the gene matches: 12. The length of the CDR3 is 14 residues. This CDR3 reads CAVPRGPGCEKLFF. The CDR3 nucleotides read TGCGCCGTACCCAGGGGGCCGGGTTGTGAAAAACTGTTTTTT.

The V call is TRBV9, the J call TRBJ2-1, with D possibly being TRBD2 (5 bases). Germline V CDR1 and CDR2: SGDLS, YYNGEE. V lost 4 bases and J 5 bases, leaving 10 bases between the germline ends. The length of the CDR3 is 13 residues. CDR3 residues: CASSYNGDNEQFF. For the CDR3, the DNA is TGTGCCAGCAGCTATAACGGGGACAATGAGCAGTTCTTC.

The rearrangement links TRBV20-1 to TRBJ2-2; D not resolved. Trimming stripped 3 bases from V and 4 bases from J, with 9 bases between. The CDR3 sequence is 13 residues long. Germline CDR1 DFQATT, CDR2 SNEGSKA (reference sequence). CDR3 sequence reads: CSASELSTGELFF. As DNA, the CDR3 is TGCAGTGCTAGTGAGTTGAGCACCGGGGAGCTGTTTTTT.

The chain carries TRBV7-2 and TRBJ2-2; D not certain. Germline lookup yields CDR1 SGHTA and CDR2 FQGNSA. The V and J ends lost 1 base and 3 bases respectively, with 6 bases between them. The CDR3 consists of 14 residues. CDR3 region: CASSLGSDTGELFF. The CDR3, as DNA: TGTGCCAGCAGCTTAGGAAGCGACACCGGGGAGCTGTTTTTT.

The gene calls are TRBV7-2 and TRBJ2-1; possible D gene TRBD2, 5 bases. Trimming removed 1 base from V and 1 base from J, with 8 bases in between. The CDR3 sequence is 15 residues long. The germline CDR1 and CDR2 sequences are SGHTA and FQGNSA. The CDR3 nucleotides are TGTGCCAGCAGCTTAGGGCGGACTTCCTACAATGAGCAGTTCTTC. Amino acids: CASSLGRTSYNEQFF.

V gene TRBV3-1 (or the pseudogene TRBV3-2) combines with J gene TRBJ1-3; TRBD1 matches 10 bases. The CDR3 has 17 residues. V shed 1 base and J 1 base; nucleotides not matched to a gene: 4. Germline CDR1 reads LGHDT; CDR2 reads YNNKEL (reference sequence). CDR3 sequence: CASSQGWDRGSGNTIYF. Written as DNA, the CDR3 is TGTGCCAGCAGCCAAGGTTGGGACAGGGGTTCTGGAAACACCATATATTTT.

The chain carries TRBV7-9 and TRBJ2-1, with a tentative D call TRBD1 (6 bases). Germline CDR1 SEHNR, CDR2 FQNEAQ (reference sequence). The CDR3 sequence is 14 residues long. Trimming took 4 bases from V and 7 from J, leaving 14 bases between them. CDR3 nucleotides: TGTGCCAGCAGCTCCCCCCAGGGGATGAATGAGCAGTTCTTC. The encoded protein is CASSSPQGMNEQFF.

This clone was detected only a few times. The chain links TRBV19 to TRBJ1-4, with a tentative D call TRBD1 (5 bases). The CDR3 totals 16 residues. Looked up from germline, CDR1 is LNHDA and CDR2 is SQIVND (reference sequence). Trimming removed 5 bases from V and 5 bases from J, with 18 bases in between. CDR3 residues: CASSLRGRALNEKLFF. The CDR3 DNA reads as TGTGCCAGTAGTCTTAGGGGAAGGGCCCTCAATGAAAAACTGTTTTTT. The full variable domain, its missing parts supplied by reference TRBV19 and TRBJ1-4, is DGGITQSPKYLFRKEGQNVTLSCEQNLNHDAMYWYRQDPGQGLRLIYYSQIVNDFQKGDIAEGYSVSREKKESFPLTVTSAQKNPTAFYLCASSLRGRALNEKLFFGSGTQLSVL.

The chain has TRBV30 and TRBJ1-2; D possibly corresponds to TRBD1 (6 bases). Germline lookup yields CDR1 GTSNPN and CDR2 SVGIG (reference sequence). V was pared by 1 base and J by 5 bases, with 14 bases between. The CDR3 is 14 residues long. CDR3 nucleotide sequence: TGTGCCTGGAGTGCTCATCAGGGGCCGTATGGCTACACCTTC. This translates into CAWSAHQGPYGYTF.

J is TRBJ2-6 and V is TRBV5-1, with D possibly matching TRBD1 (5 bases). The CDR3 contains 15 residues. Trimming cost V 3 bases and J 0 bases, with 7 bases left between them. CDR1 is SGHRS, CDR2 YFSETQ, per germline. As DNA, the CDR3 is TGCGCCAGCAGCTCCGACAGCTCTGGGGCCAACGTCCTGACTTTC. Protein product: CASSSDSSGANVLTF.